The 20 T cell receptor beta chains listed next were all sequenced from one sample in a study of blood T cell repertoires in COVID-19. Assay: immunoSEQ multiplex PCR; the TCRdb copy retains only in-frame clones and omits some. The sample consists of about 49,000 clones, over 80% of them appearing once. The sequenced sample was peripheral blood. These receptors all stem from a human donor in a cohort sampled during active COVID-19.

The J gene is TRBJ2-1, the V gene TRBV24-1, with 9 bases identical to TRBD2. The CDR3 is 18 amino acids. Germline V lookup: CDR1 KGHDR, CDR2 SFDVKD. V shed 3 bases, J shed 8 bases, and the junction held 16 bases outside the gene matches. This CDR3 reads CATSDRLRSGLARHEQFF. In nucleotides, the CDR3 is TGTGCCACCAGTGATAGGTTGCGGTCGGGACTAGCAAGGCATGAGCAGTTCTTC.

The chain employs TRBV6-2 or TRBV6-3 and TRBJ2-5; D perhaps matches TRBD1 (6 bases). The CDR3 contains 15 residues. Trimming left V 6 bases short and J 14 bases short, with 28 bases between. Germline-derived CDR1 and CDR2 are MNHEY and SVGEGT. The CDR3 reads CASSLITTPPGGYYF. The CDR3 DNA is TGTGCCAGCAGCCTCATAACGACCCCGCCTGGGGGCTATTACTTC.

In DNA form, the CDR3 reads TGTGCCAGCCGTGACCCGGAGGGCTTTCCCTACGAGCAGTACTTC. This gives the protein CASRDPEGFPYEQYF. V usage is TRBV27 and J usage is TRBJ2-7, with D perhaps TRBD2 (6 bases). The V gene's germline CDR1 is MNHEY and CDR2 SMNVEV (reference sequence). The CDR3 totals 15 residues. Trimming shortened V by 8 bases and J by 2 bases, and 19 bases separated the two germline ends.

The chain combines TRBV7-2 with TRBJ2-5; 7 nucleotides line up with TRBD2. The CDR3 runs 16 residues. Germline V gene lookup returns CDR1 SGHTA and CDR2 FQGNSA. Trimming at V came to 3 bases and at J to 4 bases, leaving 11 bases not matched to a gene. Here the CDR3 reads CASSFGGGRARETQYF. CDR3 in DNA: TGTGCCAGCAGCTTCGGCGGTGGGAGGGCCAGAGAGACCCAGTACTTC.

The genes are TRBV7-8 and TRBJ2-2; TRBD2 agrees at 7 bases. This CDR3 contains 15 residues. Germline lookup yields CDR1 SGHVS and CDR2 FQNEAQ. J gave up 2 bases and V 5 bases, and 5 bases lay outside the gene matches. The DNA of the CDR3 is TGTGCCAGCAGCCCCGAAGCGGGAAACACCGGGGAGCTGTTTTTT. Protein: CASSPEAGNTGELFF.

This clone came up a few times. The chain employs TRBV7-9 and TRBJ1-4, with 7 nucleotides matching TRBD1. The CDR3 is 14 residues long. Germline V gene sequence: CDR1 SEHNR, CDR2 FQNEAQ (reference sequence). J was trimmed by 5 bases and V by 4 bases; bases with no gene match: 4. CDR3 nucleotides: TGTGCCAGCAGCTGGGACAGTTTCAATGAAAAACTGTTTTTT. Amino acid sequence: CASSWDSFNEKLFF. The full variable domain, completed using reference TRBV7-9 and TRBJ1-4, is DTGVSQNPRHKITKRGQNVTFRCDPISEHNRLYWYRQTLGQGPEFLTYFQNEAQLEKSRLLSDRFSAERPKGSFSTLEIQRTEQGDSAMYLCASSWDSFNEKLFFGSGTQLSVL.

The genes are TRBV5-1 and TRBJ2-6, with D tentatively TRBD1 (6 bases). The CDR3 spans 20 residues. Looked up from germline, CDR1 is SGHRS and CDR2 is YFSETQ. Trimming shortened V by 1 base and J by 0 bases, and 20 bases separated the two germline ends. CDR3 residues: CASSLSISRDTYSGANVLTF. DNA for the CDR3: TGCGCCAGCAGCTTGTCAATCAGCCGGGACACCTACTCTGGGGCCAACGTCCTGACTTTC.

This clone was recorded once. This chain connects TRBV9 to TRBJ2-3; the D gene is possibly TRBD2 (5 bases). The CDR3 is 16 amino acids. Germline V lookup: CDR1 SGDLS, CDR2 YYNGEE. With 4 bases removed from V and 2 bases from J, the gap between germline ends came to 17 bases. The CDR3 protein is CASSPPRAAHTDTQYF. CDR3 in DNA: TGTGCCAGCAGCCCTCCGAGGGCGGCCCACACAGATACGCAGTATTTT.

The chain couples TRBV19 to TRBJ1-2; D gene ambiguous. V lost 6 bases, J lost 3 bases, and 17 bases lay in between. This CDR3 region has 15 residues. The germline gives CDR1 LNHDA, CDR2 SQIVND (reference sequence). The CDR3 loop reads CASSPNGARDYGYTF. The CDR3 coding sequence is TGTGCCAGTAGCCCCAATGGAGCGCGGGACTATGGCTACACCTTC.

This chain links TRBV29-1 with TRBJ2-7; 9 bases match TRBD1. CDR3 length equals 12 residues. J was trimmed by 6 bases and V by 5 bases; bases with no gene match: 5. The V gene's germline CDR1 is SQVTM and CDR2 ANQGSEA. The DNA of the CDR3 is TGCAGCGTTTTGGGACAGGGCTCCGAGCAGTACTTC. It specifies CSVLGQGSEQYF.

The V gene is TRBV5-1, the J gene TRBJ1-1, with 9 bases matching TRBD1. CDR3 length: 18 amino acids. Germline trimming cut 4 bases from V and 1 base from J; bases unmatched to any gene: 14. Germline CDR1 and CDR2: SGHRS and YFSETQ. CDR3 in DNA: TGCGCCAGCAGCCGAAACCCAACAGGGGGCGCCAAGAACACTGAAGCTTTCTTT. It encodes CASSRNPTGGAKNTEAFF.

V gene TRBV9 combines with J gene TRBJ2-1, with TRBD2 identical over 13 bases. V was pared by 0 bases and J by 7 bases, with 10 bases of the junction left unmatched. CDR1 SGDLS and CDR2 YYNGEE come from the germline V gene. The CDR3 consists of 18 residues. Here the CDR3 DNA reads TGTGCCAGCAGCGTAGGGACTAGCGGGAGTACTGCGTTGAATGAGCAGTTCTTC. Its protein product is CASSVGTSGSTALNEQFF.

The V gene is TRBV5-6, the J gene TRBJ1-1; D is perhaps TRBD1 (6 bases). Germline V gene sequence: CDR1 SGHDT, CDR2 YYEEEE. The CDR3 sequence is 14 residues long. V was clipped by 6 bases and J by 0 bases, with 12 bases between them. CDR3 residues: CASTMTGLNTEAFF. CDR3 bases: TGTGCCAGCACCATGACAGGTTTGAACACTGAAGCTTTCTTT.

The rearrangement joins TRBV9 to TRBJ1-5; D gene ambiguous. Trimming pared 4 bases from V and 4 bases from J, leaving 12 bases between. Germline loops: CDR1 SGDLS, CDR2 YYNGEE. The CDR3 is 14 residues long. CDR3 in DNA: TGTGCCAGCAGCCCGGAGGACCTAAATCAGCCCCAGCATTTT. It is translated as CASSPEDLNQPQHF.

The J gene is TRBJ2-7, the V gene TRBV5-8; D is unclear. This CDR3 contains 15 residues. The V end lost 0 bases, the J end lost 2 bases, and 12 bases lay between the germline ends. The germline V gene encodes CDR1 SGHTS and CDR2 YDEGEE. Written as DNA, the CDR3 is TGTGCCAGCAGCTTGGCCATGTACTCCACCTACGAGCAGTACTTC. Residues: CASSLAMYSTYEQYF.

This chain joins TRBV28 and TRBJ2-1, with 9 bases lining up with TRBD2. J gave up 7 bases and V 3 bases, and 7 bases lay outside the gene matches. Germline assignment: CDR1 MDHEN and CDR2 SYDVKM. The CDR3 is made up of 15 amino acids. CDR3 in amino acids: CASSFAAGGSNEQFF. CDR3 DNA sequence: TGTGCCAGCAGTTTTGCAGCGGGAGGATCTAATGAGCAGTTCTTC. The variable domain in full, with the rest retrieved from reference TRBV28 and TRBJ2-1, is DVKVTQSSRYLVKRTGEKVFLECVQDMDHENMFWYRQDPGLGLRLIYFSYDVKMKEKGDIPEGYSVSREKKERFSLILESASTNQTSMYLCASSFAAGGSNEQFFGPGTRLTVL.

The V gene is TRBV18, the J gene TRBJ2-3; 10 bases fit TRBD2. This CDR3 has 16 residues. V dropped 2 bases and J dropped 7; count of bases not matched to a gene: 9. Looked up from germline, CDR1 is KGHSH and CDR2 is LQKENI. As DNA, the CDR3 is TGTGCCAGCTCACCAGGACGAGCGGGAGGGCTGAATACGCAGTATTTT. Protein product: CASSPGRAGGLNTQYF.

CDR3 in amino acids: CASSSVYGYTF. CDR3 sequence (DNA): TGTGCCAGCAGCTCCGTCTATGGCTACACCTTC. This chain connects TRBV5-5 to TRBJ1-2; D unresolved. V was pared by 3 bases and J by 4 bases, with 4 bases between. The CDR3 length is 11 residues. Germline values: CDR1 SGHKS, CDR2 YYEKEE (reference sequence).

V and J are TRBV27 and TRBJ2-1, with D maybe TRBD1 (5 bases). This CDR3 comprises 13 residues. V shed 5 bases and J shed 5 bases, with 10 bases lying between them. The germline V gene has CDR1 MNHEY and CDR2 SMNVEV (reference sequence). CDR3 bases: TGTGCCAGCAGTATAGACAGCCACAATGAGCAGTTCTTC. Its protein product is CASSIDSHNEQFF.

V gene TRBV20-1 combines with J gene TRBJ2-7; 8 nucleotides match TRBD2. The V gene's germline CDR1 is DFQATT and CDR2 SNEGSKA (reference sequence). The CDR3 totals 16 residues. Germline trimming cut 3 bases from V and 5 bases from J; bases unmatched to any gene: 15. The CDR3 DNA reads TGCAGTGCTAGTGACATAACTGCGGGAGGAAGCCACGAGCAGTACTTC. This encodes CSASDITAGGSHEQYF.